This T cell receptor (beta chain) was captured in a study of beta chain features in type 1 diabetes. Donors contributed one heparinised blood draw apiece, averaging roughly 0.12 L. Sorted CD4+ subsets: naive, central memory, regulatory, stem cell-like memory (CD45RO/CCR7/CD25/CD127/CD95/CD27 panel). Germline loops: CDR1 SGHTA, CDR2 FQGTGA. This CDR3 region has 14 residues. With V trimmed by 5 bases and J by 4 bases, 7 bases remained unmatched. As regards this clone: Its antigen is undetermined.

Expressed TCRB transcripts were sequenced after all isolated RNA was converted to cDNA. Repertoires were generated with immunoSEQ multiplex PCR, while TCRdb's copy carries only in-frame clones and drops some. The data contain around 340,000 clones, roughly 8% of them singletons. Study findings and constraints: Moderate yet significant TCRB CDR3 shortening was seen in Type 1 diabetes patients in all four CD4+ subsets.

The clonotype originates from a woman aged 18-29 years in good health. The V and J genes are TRBV7-3 and TRBJ1-2, with TRBD1 identical over 7 bases. The sequenced material came from central memory CD4+ T cells from blood. CDR3 protein: CASSPTGTAYGYTF. CDR3 DNA: TGTGCCAGCAGCCCGACCGGGACAGCCTATGGCTACACCTTC. Full variable domain (outside the CDR3, taken from reference TRBV7-3 and TRBJ1-2): GAGVSQTPSNKVTEKGKYVELRCDPISGHTALYWYRQSLGQGPEFLIYFQGTGAADDSGLPNDRFFAVRPEGSVSTLKIQRTERGDSAVYLCASSPTGTAYGYTFGSGTRLTVV.